A selection of T cell receptor beta chains follows, all from one sample in a study of cytomegalovirus exposure and HLA in healthy donors. Repertoires were generated with immunoSEQ multiplex PCR, while TCRdb's copy carries only in-frame clones and drops some. The ten most abundant clones cover 12% of a sample with some 52,000 clones. The sample comprised PBMCs. These receptors were obtained from a woman aged 60-70 years in good health and CMV-seropositive. CDR3s include the opening cysteine and the closing phenylalanine or tryptophan. D genes are given only for firm matches.

CDR3 length	V gene	J gene	D gene	CDR3 DNA	CDR3 protein
16	TRBV7-6	TRBJ2-7	NA	TGTGCCAGCAGCTTAGTGTTGGCAGGAGGTCCCTACGAGCAGTACTTC	CASSLVLAGGPYEQYF
11	TRBV28	TRBJ2-7	TRBD1	TGTGCCAGCAGTTCGAGACAGGGTTCGTACTTC	CASSSRQGSYF
12	TRBV28	TRBJ1-2	NA	TGTGCCAGCGGAGTGAGCGACTATGGCTACACCTTC	CASGVSDYGYTF
12	TRBV7-6	TRBJ1-5	NA	TGTGCCAGCAGCGACCTAAGGGGGCCCCAGCATTTT	CASSDLRGPQHF
15	TRBV7-8	TRBJ2-7	NA	TGTGCCAGCACGCGCTTCGAGGGGGGGGAGTACGAGCAGTACTTC	CASTRFEGGEYEQYF
12	TRBV19	TRBJ2-7	TRBD1	TGTGCCAGTAGTACGGACAGGGAAGAGCAGTACTTC	CASSTDREEQYF
16	TRBV6-5	TRBJ2-5	TRBD2	TGTGCCAGCAGTTATAGCGGGGGGGCTGAGGGAGAGACCCAGTACTTC	CASSYSGGAEGETQYF
15	TRBV9	TRBJ2-1	NA	TGTGCCAGCAGCGTAGCTAGCGAGACCTACAATGAGCAGTTCTTC	CASSVASETYNEQFF
14	TRBV5-1	TRBJ2-7	TRBD1	TGCGCCAGCAGCGAACAGGGGGCGGGGAACGAGCAGTACTTC	CASSEQGAGNEQYF
12	TRBV2	TRBJ1-4	TRBD1	TGTGCCAGCGGAGGACAGGGTGAAAAACTGTTTTTT	CASGGQGEKLFF
15	TRBV28	TRBJ1-1	TRBD1	TGTGCCAGCAGTTTTGGAGACAGGGGCAACACTGAAGCTTTCTTT	CASSFGDRGNTEAFF
13	TRBV11-2	TRBJ2-5	NA	TGTGCCAGCAGCCTTAGCCCGTCAGGGGCCCAGTACTTC	CASSLSPSGAQYF
14	TRBV4-3	TRBJ1-1	NA	TGCGCCAGCAGCCAAGTCGGGCATGGGAGTGAAGCTTTCTTT	CASSQVGHGSEAFF
16	TRBV14	TRBJ2-5	TRBD1	TGTGCCAGCAGCCGCCTGGGACAGTTGTACCAAGAGACCCAGTACTTC	CASSRLGQLYQETQYF
10	TRBV18	TRBJ1-1	NA	TGTGCCAGCTCACCGGCCGAAGCTTTCTTT	CASSPAEAFF
12	TRBV6-5	TRBJ1-6	NA	TGTGCCAGCAGTTCGGGGACATTTTCCCTCCACTTT	CASSSGTFSLHF
13	TRBV6-6	TRBJ1-5	NA	TGTGCCAGCAGTTACGGAGAGGGAATCCCCCAGCATTTT	CASSYGEGIPQHF
15	TRBV19	TRBJ1-2	NA	TGTGCCAGTAGTATACCCCAACAGTGGATGAACGGCTACACCTTC	CASSIPQQWMNGYTF
14	TRBV25-1	TRBJ2-5	TRBD1	TGTGCCAGCAAGGGGGACAGGGGGCCGGAGACCCAGTACTTC	CASKGDRGPETQYF
13	TRBV2	TRBJ2-7	NA	TGTGCCAGCAATCAGGGGAACTCCTACGAGCAGTACTTC	CASNQGNSYEQYF
12	TRBV5-1	TRBJ2-7	NA	TGCGCCAGCAGCCCGCGTGTCGATGAGCAGTACTTC	CASSPRVDEQYF
17	TRBV2	TRBJ2-5	TRBD1	TGTGCCAGCAGTGAAGACCCCTTAGGGGGCTTTTCAGAGACCCAGTACTTC	CASSEDPLGGFSETQYF
15	TRBV5-4	TRBJ2-7	NA	TGTGCCAGCAGGGGAGGGACATCGGCATCCTACGAGCAGTACTTC	CASRGGTSASYEQYF
15	TRBV11-3	TRBJ1-6	NA	TGTGCCAGCAGCTTAGGTACAGGGTCAGAATCACCCCTCCACTTT	CASSLGTGSESPLHF
15	TRBV5-1	TRBJ2-1	TRBD2	TGCGCCAGCAGCCGGACTAGCGGGGGGTACAATGAGCAGTTCTTC	CASSRTSGGYNEQFF
15	TRBV5-1	TRBJ2-5	TRBD2	TGCGCCAGCAGCTTGTCTAGCGGGGGGGGAGAGACCCAGTACTTC	CASSLSSGGGETQYF
14	TRBV29-1	TRBJ2-6	NA	TGCAGCGTTGCCGGGGGCTCTGGGGCCAACGTCCTGACTTTC	CSVAGGSGANVLTF
15	TRBV14	TRBJ1-6	NA	TGTGCCAGCAGCCAAGATCGCGGGGTATATTCACCCCTCCACTTT	CASSQDRGVYSPLHF
17	TRBV4-1	TRBJ1-4	NA	TGCGCCAGCAGCCAACTCCCTGGGGGGGCAAGTAATGAAAAACTGTTTTTT	CASSQLPGGASNEKLFF
13	TRBV6-5	TRBJ1-1	NA	TGTGCCAGCAGTTACGACAGGCACGCTGAAGCTTTCTTT	CASSYDRHAEAFF
11	TRBV29-1	TRBJ2-7	NA	TGCAGCGTTGGTACTGGGCGCGAGCAGTACTTC	CSVGTGREQYF
14	TRBV18	TRBJ2-7	TRBD1	TGTGCCAGCTCACCAAGGACAGGGCCCTACGAGCAGTACTTC	CASSPRTGPYEQYF
11	TRBV23-1	TRBJ2-7	NA	TGCGCCAGCAGCCCCCAGTACGAGCAGTACTTC	CASSPQYEQYF
17	TRBV19	TRBJ2-2	TRBD2	TGTGCCAGTAGTATAGACTTAGCGGGGACGAACACCGGGGAGCTGTTTTTT	CASSIDLAGTNTGELFF
14	TRBV19	TRBJ1-2	NA	TGTGCCAGTAGTTCCCCGGGGAACTTTGGAAGCTACACCTTC	CASSSPGNFGSYTF
12	TRBV11-2	TRBJ1-2	NA	TGTGCCAGCGCGGCAGGGCTCTATGGCTACACCTTC	CASAAGLYGYTF
14	TRBV27	TRBJ1-2	NA	TGTGCCAGCAGTTTAATGGGGGAGGGGTATGGCTACACCTTC	CASSLMGEGYGYTF
15	TRBV6-5	TRBJ1-2	NA	TGTGCCAGCAGTTACGGTCCAGGGACTAACTATGGCTACACCTTC	CASSYGPGTNYGYTF
13	TRBV7-9	TRBJ1-5	NA	TGTGCCAGCAGCCGAGACTGGGATCAGCCCCAGCATTTT	CASSRDWDQPQHF
12	TRBV4-1	TRBJ2-7	NA	TGCGCCAGCAGCCAAGACAGGGGCGAGCAGTACTTC	CASSQDRGEQYF
16	TRBV2	TRBJ1-5	NA	TGTGCCAGCAGTGAATCCCTTGACTTTAGCAATCAGCCCCAGCATTTT	CASSESLDFSNQPQHF
15	TRBV7-2	TRBJ2-7	TRBD1	TGTGCCAGCAGCTTAAATACAGGGGGCCTGCGCGAGCAGTACTTC	CASSLNTGGLREQYF